These 15 T cell receptor beta chains originate from one sample sequenced in a study of OX40 agonist ivuxolimab in advanced cancers. This table comes from immunoSEQ multiplex PCR, and its TCRdb copy is limited to in-frame clones, with some not included. The sample consists of about 81,000 clones, under 90% of them appearing once. The material sequenced was CD4+ or CD8+ T cells sorted from blood, taken in a trial of the OX40 agonist ivuxolimab. The receptors shown here come from an adult with an advanced solid tumor such as melanoma, head and neck, liver or kidney cancer.

The genes are TRBV4-2 and TRBJ2-5; 7 bases line up with TRBD1. The V segment lost 0 bases and the J segment 2 bases; nucleotides outside the gene matches: 6. The CDR3 contains 16 residues. Per germline, CDR1 LGHNA and CDR2 YNFKEQ. The CDR3: CASSQEGQWVQETQYF. In DNA, the CDR3 is TGTGCCAGCAGCCAAGAGGGACAGTGGGTTCAAGAGACCCAGTACTTC.

The chain combines TRBV9 with TRBJ2-7; 10 bases are a match to TRBD2. Trimming removed 4 bases from V and 5 bases from J; junction bases left unmatched: 9. The CDR3 is made up of 15 amino acids. CDR1 SGDLS and CDR2 YYNGEE come from the germline V gene. In DNA, the CDR3 is TGTGCCAGCAGCCTCCCCACTAGCGGGACCCACGAGCAGTACTTC. Protein product: CASSLPTSGTHEQYF.

The genes are TRBV15 and TRBJ1-6, with D possibly TRBD1 on 5 matching bases. There are 14 residues in the CDR3. The germline V gene encodes CDR1 LNHNV and CDR2 YYDKDF (reference sequence). V lost 8 bases, J lost 8 bases, and 16 bases lay in between. CDR3 residues: CATGLGQGYSPLHF. CDR3 nucleotide sequence: TGTGCCACCGGGTTAGGGCAGGGCTATTCACCCCTCCACTTT.

V gene TRBV5-1 combines with J gene TRBJ2-5; D might be TRBD1 (6 bases). This CDR3 is built from 14 residues. Germline CDR1 and CDR2: SGHRS and YFSETQ. Trimming left V 3 bases short and J 5 bases short, with 14 bases between. CDR3 DNA sequence: TGCGCCAGCAGCTGGGGGCAGGGGCGGGAGACCCAGTACTTC. Encoded protein: CASSWGQGRETQYF.

This clone was seen a single time. CDR3 loop: CASSPNPRGRDGYTF. The CDR3 DNA reads as TGTGCCAGCAGCCCAAACCCCCGGGGGCGGGATGGCTACACCTTC. J is TRBJ1-2 and V is TRBV6-1, with D tentatively TRBD1 (6 bases). Trimming took 6 bases from V and 6 from J, leaving 20 bases between them. CDR3 length: 15 residues. Per germline, CDR1 MNHNS and CDR2 SASEGT.

The genes are TRBV9 and TRBJ2-5; D ambiguous. The ends were cut back, 3 bases at V and 1 base at J, with 7 bases in the middle. CDR3 length: 13 residues. Germline V gives CDR1 SGDLS, CDR2 YYNGEE. In DNA form, the CDR3 reads TGTGCCAGCAGCGGTGGACCCCAAGAGACCCAGTACTTC. As protein: CASSGGPQETQYF.

The V and J genes are TRBV25-1 and TRBJ2-7, with D hard to call. The CDR3 runs 12 residues. Germline V gene lookup returns CDR1 MGHDK and CDR2 SYGVNS. V was cut by 5 bases and J by 6 bases, with 11 bases left in between. CDR3 in DNA: TGTGCCAGCAGTCTGGTCTCTCGCGAGCAGTACTTC. Its translation: CASSLVSREQYF.

The chain couples TRBV6-1 to TRBJ1-2; 7 bases are shared with TRBD1. The CDR3 length is 16 residues. V gave up 3 bases and J gave up 3 bases; unmatched junction bases: 10. Germline V CDR1 and CDR2: MNHNS, SASEGT. CDR3 in DNA: TGTGCCAGCAGTGAGTTGCCGGGACAGAGGGACTATGGCTACACCTTC. As protein: CASSELPGQRDYGYTF.

This rearrangement joins TRBV6-5 to TRBJ1-5, with D unresolved. Germline loops: CDR1 MNHEY, CDR2 SVGAGI. The CDR3 length is 15 residues. The V end lost 7 bases, the J end lost 0 bases, and 13 bases lay between the germline ends. The CDR3 sequence is CASKTHLDSNQPQHF. CDR3 in DNA: TGTGCCAGCAAAACACACTTGGATAGCAATCAGCCCCAGCATTTT.

V gene TRBV7-2 combines with J gene TRBJ2-2, with no clear D. The CDR3 is made up of 15 amino acids. V lost 1 base, J lost 0 bases, and 6 bases lay in between. Germline CDR1 SGHTA, CDR2 FQGNSA. The DNA for the CDR3 is TGTGCCAGCAGCTTAGGGGTAGCGAACACCGGGGAGCTGTTTTTT. Encoded protein: CASSLGVANTGELFF.

This sequence joins TRBV7-2 and TRBJ2-7; TRBD2 matches 7 bases. Germline lookup yields CDR1 SGHTA and CDR2 FQGNSA. CDR3 length: 15 residues. Unmatched junction bases numbered 6, after V lost 1 base and J lost 3 bases. CDR3 amino acids: CASSLGEGLNYEQYV. CDR3 in DNA: TGTGCCAGCAGCTTAGGGGAGGGGCTCAACTACGAGCAGTACGTC.

The chain is built from TRBV9 and TRBJ1-1; TRBD1 aligns across 8 bases. From germline, CDR1 is SGDLS and CDR2 YYNGEE. V lost 6 bases to trimming and J lost 2 bases; unmatched junction nucleotides: 6. The CDR3 runs to 14 residues. As DNA, the CDR3 is TGTGCCAGCACCGAACAGGGGGGCAACACTGAAGCTTTCTTT. Translated, it gives CASTEQGGNTEAFF.

CDR3 sequence: CATSISGGATQETQYF. CDR3 sequence (DNA): TGTGCCACCAGCATCTCGGGGGGGGCAACACAAGAGACCCAGTACTTC. This chain joins TRBV15 and TRBJ2-5; 8 bases line up with TRBD2. V gave up 4 bases and J gave up 2 bases; unmatched junction bases: 9. Germline V gene lookup returns CDR1 LNHNV and CDR2 YYDKDF (reference sequence). The CDR3 totals 16 residues.

This rearrangement joins TRBV15 to TRBJ2-1; D is perhaps TRBD1 or TRBD2 (5 bases each). Germline V gives CDR1 LNHNV, CDR2 YYDKDF (reference sequence). Trimming left V 1 base short and J 4 bases short, with 14 bases between. This CDR3 has 16 amino acids. CDR3 sequence: CATSRGSGTEYNEQFF. The CDR3, as DNA: TGTGCCACCAGCAGAGGCTCCGGGACGGAGTACAATGAGCAGTTCTTC.

This rearrangement joins TRBV7-9 to TRBJ2-2; D gene unclear. The germline V gene has CDR1 SEHNR and CDR2 FQNEAQ (reference sequence). Trimming took off 2 bases at V and 10 bases at J, with 5 bases between the two ends. The CDR3 sequence is 11 residues long. The CDR3 nucleotides are TGTGCCAGCAGCTTATTTGAGGAGCTGTTTTTT. Amino acids: CASSLFEELFF.